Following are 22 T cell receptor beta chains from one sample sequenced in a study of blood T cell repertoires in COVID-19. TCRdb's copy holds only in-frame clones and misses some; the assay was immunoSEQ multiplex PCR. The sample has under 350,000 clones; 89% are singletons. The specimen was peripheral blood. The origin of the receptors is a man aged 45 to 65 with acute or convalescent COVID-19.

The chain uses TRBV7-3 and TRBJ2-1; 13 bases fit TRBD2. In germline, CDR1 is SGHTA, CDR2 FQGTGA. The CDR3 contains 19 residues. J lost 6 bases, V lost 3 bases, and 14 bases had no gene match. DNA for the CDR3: TGTGCCAGCAGCTTGGGGGGACTAGCGGGGTCCCAGGCTACCAATGAGCAGTTCTTC. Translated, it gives CASSLGGLAGSQATNEQFF.

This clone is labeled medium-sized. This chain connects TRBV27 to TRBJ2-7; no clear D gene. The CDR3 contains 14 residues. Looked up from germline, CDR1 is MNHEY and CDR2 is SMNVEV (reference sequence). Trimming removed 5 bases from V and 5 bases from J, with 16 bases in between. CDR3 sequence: CASSTRSGSDEQYF. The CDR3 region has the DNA TGTGCCAGCAGTACTCGCTCCGGGTCGGACGAGCAGTACTTC.

CDR3 in DNA: TGTGCCAGCAGCCCTAAGACAGCTAGCGGCTATGGCTACACCTTC. Residues: CASSPKTASGYGYTF. The J gene is TRBJ1-2, the V gene TRBV5-4; D might be TRBD1 (5 bases). Germline V gene sequence: CDR1 SGHNT, CDR2 YYREEE (reference sequence). The CDR3 consists of 15 residues. Trimming shortened V by 4 bases and J by 4 bases, and 17 bases separated the two germline ends.

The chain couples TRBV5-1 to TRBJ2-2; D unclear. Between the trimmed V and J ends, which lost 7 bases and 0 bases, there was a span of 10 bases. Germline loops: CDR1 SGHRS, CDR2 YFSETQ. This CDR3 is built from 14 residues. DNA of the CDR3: TGCGCCAGCGGGCCCCTATCGAACACCGGGGAGCTGTTTTTT. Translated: CASGPLSNTGELFF.

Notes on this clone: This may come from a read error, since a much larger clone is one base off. This chain's CDR3 is CASSLTGNQPQHF. The CDR3, as DNA: TGTGCCAGCAGCTTGACAGGGAATCAGCCCCAGCATTTT. The V call is TRBV14, the J call TRBJ1-5; TRBD1 matches at 7 bases. CDR3 size: 13 residues. After removal of 5 bases from V and 4 bases from J, the junction contained 2 bases not matched to a gene. Germline lookup yields CDR1 SGHDN and CDR2 FVKESK.

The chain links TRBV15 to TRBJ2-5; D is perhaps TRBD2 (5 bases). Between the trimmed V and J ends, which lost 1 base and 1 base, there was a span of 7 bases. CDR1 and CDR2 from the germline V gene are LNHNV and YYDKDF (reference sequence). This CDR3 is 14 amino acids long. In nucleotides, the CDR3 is TGTGCCACCAGCAGAGGAGGGCGCCAAGAGACCCAGTACTTC. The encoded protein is CATSRGGRQETQYF.

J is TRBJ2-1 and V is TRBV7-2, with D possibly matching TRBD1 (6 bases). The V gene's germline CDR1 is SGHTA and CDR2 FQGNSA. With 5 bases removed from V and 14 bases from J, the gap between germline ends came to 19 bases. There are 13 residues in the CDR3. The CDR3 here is CASSPGQPRIEFF. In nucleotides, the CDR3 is TGTGCCAGCAGCCCTGGACAGCCCCGCATAGAGTTCTTC. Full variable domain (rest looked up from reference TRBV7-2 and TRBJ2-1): GAGVSQSPSNKVTEKGKDVELRCDPISGHTALYWYRQSLGQGLEFLIYFQGNSAPDKSGLPSDRFSAERTGGSVSTLTIQRTQQEDSAVYLCASSPGQPRIEFFGPGTRLTVL.

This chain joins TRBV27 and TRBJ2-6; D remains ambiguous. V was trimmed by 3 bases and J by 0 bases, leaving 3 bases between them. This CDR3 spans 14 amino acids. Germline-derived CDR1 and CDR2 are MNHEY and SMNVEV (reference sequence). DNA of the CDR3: TGTGCCAGCAGTTTCCTCTCTGGGGCCAACGTCCTGACTTTC. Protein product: CASSFLSGANVLTF.

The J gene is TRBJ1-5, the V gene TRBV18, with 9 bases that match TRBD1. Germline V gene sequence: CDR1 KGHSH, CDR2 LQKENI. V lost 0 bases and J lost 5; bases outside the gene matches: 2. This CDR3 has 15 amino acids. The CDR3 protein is CASSPPGQGDQPQHF. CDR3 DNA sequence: TGTGCCAGCTCACCACCGGGACAGGGTGATCAGCCCCAGCATTTT.

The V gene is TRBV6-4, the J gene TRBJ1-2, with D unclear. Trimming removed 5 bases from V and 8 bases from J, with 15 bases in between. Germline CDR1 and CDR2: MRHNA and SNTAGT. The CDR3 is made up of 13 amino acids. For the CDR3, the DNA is TGTGCCAGCAGTCCGGGTCCTCGAGGCGGCTACACCTTC. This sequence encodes CASSPGPRGGYTF.

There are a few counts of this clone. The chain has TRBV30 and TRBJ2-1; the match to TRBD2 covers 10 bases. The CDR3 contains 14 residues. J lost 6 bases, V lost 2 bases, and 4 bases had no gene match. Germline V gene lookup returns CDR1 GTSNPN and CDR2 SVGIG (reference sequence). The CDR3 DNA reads TGTGCCTGGAGTAGGACTAGCGGTACCAATGAGCAGTTCTTC. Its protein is CAWSRTSGTNEQFF.

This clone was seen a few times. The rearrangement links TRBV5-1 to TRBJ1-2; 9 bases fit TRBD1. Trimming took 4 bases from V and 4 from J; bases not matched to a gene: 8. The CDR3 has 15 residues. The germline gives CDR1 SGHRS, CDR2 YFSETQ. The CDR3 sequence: CASSRRTGDVYGYTF. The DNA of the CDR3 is TGCGCCAGCAGCCGAAGGACAGGGGACGTCTATGGCTACACCTTC. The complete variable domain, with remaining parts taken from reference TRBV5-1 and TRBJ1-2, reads KAGVTQTPRYLIKTRGQQVTLSCSPISGHRSVSWYQQTPGQGLQFLFEYFSETQRNKGNFPGRFSGRQFSNSRSEMNVSTLELGDSALYLCASSRRTGDVYGYTFGSGTRLTVV.

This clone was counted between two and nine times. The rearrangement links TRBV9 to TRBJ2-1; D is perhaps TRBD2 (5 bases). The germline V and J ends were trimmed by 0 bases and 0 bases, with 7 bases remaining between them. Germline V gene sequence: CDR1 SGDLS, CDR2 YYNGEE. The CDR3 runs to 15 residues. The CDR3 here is CASSVDEGSYNEQFF. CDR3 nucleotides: TGTGCCAGCAGCGTAGATGAGGGCTCCTACAATGAGCAGTTCTTC.

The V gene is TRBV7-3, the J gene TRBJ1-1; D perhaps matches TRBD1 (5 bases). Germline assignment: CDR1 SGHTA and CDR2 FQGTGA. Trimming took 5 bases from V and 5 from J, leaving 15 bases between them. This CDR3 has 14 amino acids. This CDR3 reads CASSRQGKGTEAFF. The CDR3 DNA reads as TGTGCCAGCAGCCGTCAGGGCAAGGGGACTGAAGCTTTCTTT. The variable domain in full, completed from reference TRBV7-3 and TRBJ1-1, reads GAGVSQTPSNKVTEKGKYVELRCDPISGHTALYWYRQSLGQGPEFLIYFQGTGAADDSGLPNDRFFAVRPEGSVSTLKIQRTERGDSAVYLCASSRQGKGTEAFFGQGTRLTVV.

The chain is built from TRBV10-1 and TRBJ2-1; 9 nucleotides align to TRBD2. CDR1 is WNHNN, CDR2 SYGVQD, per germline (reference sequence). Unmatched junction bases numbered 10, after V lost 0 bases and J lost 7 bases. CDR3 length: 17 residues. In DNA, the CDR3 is TGCGCCAGCAGTGAGTCGAGTAGCGGGGGACCGGGGAATGAGCAGTTCTTC. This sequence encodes CASSESSSGGPGNEQFF.

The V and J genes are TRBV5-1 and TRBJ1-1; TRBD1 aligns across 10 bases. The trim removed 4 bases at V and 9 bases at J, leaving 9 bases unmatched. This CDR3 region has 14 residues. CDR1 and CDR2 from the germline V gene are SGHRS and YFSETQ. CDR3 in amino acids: CASSPPDRGGQAFF. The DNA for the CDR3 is TGCGCCAGCAGCCCCCCGGACAGGGGGGGGCAAGCTTTCTTT.

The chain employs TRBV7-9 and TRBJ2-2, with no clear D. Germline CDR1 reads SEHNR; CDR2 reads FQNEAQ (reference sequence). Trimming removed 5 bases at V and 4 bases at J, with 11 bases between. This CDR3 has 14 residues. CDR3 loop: CASSIDLVTGELFF. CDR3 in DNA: TGTGCCAGCAGCATCGATTTAGTCACCGGGGAGCTGTTTTTT.

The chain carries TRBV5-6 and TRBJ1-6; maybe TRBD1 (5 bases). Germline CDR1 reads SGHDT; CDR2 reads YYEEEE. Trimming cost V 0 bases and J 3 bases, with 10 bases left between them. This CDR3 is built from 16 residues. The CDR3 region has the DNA TGTGCCAGCAGCTTGGTTGTAACAGGCTATAATTCACCCCTCCACTTT. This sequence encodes CASSLVVTGYNSPLHF.

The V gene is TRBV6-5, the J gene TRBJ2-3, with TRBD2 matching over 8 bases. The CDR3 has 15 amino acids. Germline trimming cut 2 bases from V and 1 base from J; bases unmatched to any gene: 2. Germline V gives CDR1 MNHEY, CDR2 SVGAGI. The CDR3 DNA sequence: TGTGCCAGCAGTTACGCGGGGGGCCGCACAGATACGCAGTATTTT. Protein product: CASSYAGGRTDTQYF.

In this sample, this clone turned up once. The CDR3 here is CASSLPVRGGYTF. CDR3 DNA: TGTGCCAGCAGCTTACCGGTCCGAGGCGGCTACACCTTC. The V and J genes are TRBV7-9 and TRBJ1-2; D is unresolved. With 2 bases removed from V and 8 bases from J, the gap between germline ends came to 12 bases. CDR1 and CDR2 (germline): SEHNR, FQNEAQ (reference sequence). The CDR3 spans 13 residues.

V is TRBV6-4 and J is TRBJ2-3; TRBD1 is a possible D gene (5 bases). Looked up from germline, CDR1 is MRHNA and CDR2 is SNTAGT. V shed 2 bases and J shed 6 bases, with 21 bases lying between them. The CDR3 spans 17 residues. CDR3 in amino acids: CASSDTSGSSMGDTQYF. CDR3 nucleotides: TGTGCCAGCAGTGACACCTCAGGGTCGTCCATGGGGGATACGCAGTATTTT.

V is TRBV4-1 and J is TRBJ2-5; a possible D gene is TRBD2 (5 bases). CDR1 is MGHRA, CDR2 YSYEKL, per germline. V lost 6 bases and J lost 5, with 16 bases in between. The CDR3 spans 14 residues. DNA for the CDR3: TGCGCCAGCAGTCGTCCCGGACTTCGGGAGACCCAGTACTTC. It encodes CASSRPGLRETQYF.